This passage covers 17 T cell receptor beta chains from one sample sequenced in a study of T cells in localized non-small cell lung cancer. TCRdb keeps only in-frame clones here, not all; method: immunoSEQ multiplex PCR. Of approximately 950 clones listed, around 20% are singletons. The material was normal lung tissue next to the tumor, obtained before any cancer treatment. The receptors were gathered from a woman aged 35 to 70 with stage III lung adenocarcinoma.

The chain is built from TRBV11-3 and TRBJ2-1; TRBD2 matches at 9 bases. This CDR3 contains 17 residues. Germline assignment: CDR1 SGHNT and CDR2 YENEEA. Germline trimming cut 3 bases from V and 2 bases from J; bases unmatched to any gene: 8. DNA of the CDR3: TGTGCCAGCAGCTTGGGGAGCGGGGGGCTCCCCTACAATGAGCAGTTCTTC. Protein sequence: CASSLGSGGLPYNEQFF.

The chain uses TRBV14 and TRBJ1-1; unclear D gene. Germline lookup yields CDR1 SGHDN and CDR2 FVKESK. This CDR3 is 12 amino acids long. V lost 1 base to trimming and J lost 3 bases, with 3 bases between them. CDR3 nucleotide sequence: TGTGCCAGCAGCCAAGGGCACACTGAAGCTTTCTTT. This encodes CASSQGHTEAFF.

This clone rates as large. The chain has TRBV28 and TRBJ1-1, with D tentatively TRBD1 (5 bases). The CDR3 contains 17 residues. From germline, CDR1 is MDHEN and CDR2 SYDVKM. Trimming removed 2 bases from V and 7 bases from J, with 23 bases in between. As DNA, the CDR3 is TGTGCCAGCAGTTTAGTATCGGGGGTCCAGCGGCCCGATGAAGCTTTCTTT. Its protein product is CASSLVSGVQRPDEAFF.

This clone was seen more than once but under ten times. The rearrangement joins TRBV9 to TRBJ2-4, with D possibly TRBD2 on 5 matching bases. Germline values: CDR1 SGDLS, CDR2 YYNGEE. This CDR3 contains 13 residues. The V end lost 4 bases, the J end lost 6 bases, and 11 bases lay between the germline ends. The CDR3 bases are TGTGCCAGCAGCCTAGATGAGGGAAACATTCAGTACTTC. It codes for CASSLDEGNIQYF.

The chain is built from TRBV19 and TRBJ2-3, with a possible D match to TRBD2 (6 bases). The CDR3 runs to 12 residues. Trimming shortened V by 6 bases and J by 6 bases, and 10 bases separated the two germline ends. Germline values: CDR1 LNHDA, CDR2 SQIVND (reference sequence). The CDR3 spells CASSPGGDTQYF. CDR3 nucleotides: TGTGCCAGTAGCCCAGGAGGGGATACGCAGTATTTT. The whole variable domain, remainder taken from reference TRBV19 and TRBJ2-3, is DGGITQSPKYLFRKEGQNVTLSCEQNLNHDAMYWYRQDPGQGLRLIYYSQIVNDFQKGDIAEGYSVSREKKESFPLTVTSAQKNPTAFYLCASSPGGDTQYFGPGTRLTVL.

The CDR3 region has the DNA TGTGCCAGCAGTTATTCGAGGGGGCCACGCACCGGGGAGCTGTTTTTT. Its translation: CASSYSRGPRTGELFF. The J gene is TRBJ2-2, the V gene TRBV11-3; 7 positions agree with TRBD1. V dropped 6 bases and J dropped 4; count of bases not matched to a gene: 11. Looked up from germline, CDR1 is SGHNT and CDR2 is YENEEA. The CDR3 is 16 amino acids. Combining the CDR3 with reference TRBV11-3 and TRBJ2-2 gives the whole variable domain EAGVVQSPRYKIIEKKQPVAFWCNPISGHNTLYWYLQNLGQGPELLIRYENEEAVDDSQLPKDRFSAERLKGVDSTLKIQPAELGDSAVYLCASSYSRGPRTGELFFGEGSRLTVL.

Sample share makes this clone hyperexpanded. The chain recombines TRBV15 with TRBJ1-4; the match to TRBD1 covers 7 bases. The CDR3 runs to 15 residues. V lost 5 bases and J lost 0; bases outside the gene matches: 3. Germline V gene lookup returns CDR1 LNHNV and CDR2 YYDKDF (reference sequence). In DNA form, the CDR3 reads TGTGCCACCAGCGGCGACAGGGCAACTAATGAAAAACTGTTTTTT. This translates into CATSGDRATNEKLFF.

This clone has more than one count but fewer than ten. The V and J genes are TRBV11-3 and TRBJ1-4; D is possibly TRBD1 (5 bases). The length of the CDR3 is 15 residues. The germline V gene encodes CDR1 SGHNT and CDR2 YENEEA. V was shortened by 3 bases and J by 5 bases, with 13 bases between the two germline ends. The CDR3 loop is CASSFGVRENEKLFF. CDR3 in DNA: TGTGCCAGCAGCTTTGGGGTCAGGGAGAATGAAAAACTGTTTTTT.

This chain connects TRBV19 to TRBJ2-3, with a possible D match to TRBD2 (6 bases). The length of the CDR3 is 14 residues. CDR1 and CDR2 (germline): LNHDA, SQIVND (reference sequence). Between the trimmed V and J ends, which lost 2 bases and 6 bases, there was a span of 12 bases. The CDR3 DNA is TGTGCCAGTAGTATATTGGGAAGCGGGGATACGCAGTATTTT. Protein: CASSILGSGDTQYF.

This clone showed up just a few times. The rearrangement links TRBV19 to TRBJ2-2; no reliable D call. The V gene's germline CDR1 is LNHDA and CDR2 SQIVND (reference sequence). The ends were cut back, 0 bases at V and 0 bases at J, with 14 bases in the middle. The CDR3 is made up of 18 amino acids. The CDR3 is CASSIEPPASANTGELFF. For the CDR3, the DNA is TGTGCCAGTAGTATAGAACCTCCAGCATCCGCGAACACCGGGGAGCTGTTTTTT.

This clone was detected a few times. The V gene is TRBV28, the J gene TRBJ2-7, with TRBD1 identical over 7 bases. Trimming removed 5 bases from V and 3 bases from J; junction bases left unmatched: 10. The CDR3 covers 15 residues. Germline values: CDR1 MDHEN, CDR2 SYDVKM. The CDR3 DNA follows: TGTGCCAGCAGTGCCCCCGGGACAGCTGACTACGAGCAGTACTTC. Protein sequence: CASSAPGTADYEQYF.

This clone is large (0.1 to 1%) by share. J is TRBJ1-3 and V is TRBV9; 8 bases line up with TRBD1. The CDR3 loop spans 15 amino acids. The V segment lost 0 bases and the J segment 4 bases; nucleotides outside the gene matches: 3. Germline V gene sequence: CDR1 SGDLS, CDR2 YYNGEE. The CDR3 DNA reads TGTGCCAGCAGCGTAGCAACAGGGGGAGGAAACACCATATATTTT. This encodes CASSVATGGGNTIYF.

This clone is labeled as large. This sequence joins TRBV6-8 and TRBJ2-3; 7 bases map to TRBD2. Trimming at V came to 0 bases and at J to 4 bases, leaving 10 bases not matched to a gene. Germline CDR1 is MNHGY and CDR2 is SAAAGT. The CDR3 length is 17 residues. The CDR3 nucleotides read TGTGCCAGCAGTTACTCGAACATCGGACTAGAGGCAGATACGCAGTATTTT. Its protein product is CASSYSNIGLEADTQYF.

This clone was seen just once. The chain links TRBV5-1 to TRBJ1-4; D is unclear. The CDR3 is 14 residues long. Germline CDR1 is SGHRS and CDR2 is YFSETQ. Deletions cut 1 base from V and 7 bases from J, with 11 bases between. DNA of the CDR3: TGCGCCAGCAGCTTGTCCCACGGCGGTGAAAAACTGTTTTTT. Protein: CASSLSHGGEKLFF.

The CDR3 reads CASSETGTGYTF. The CDR3 nucleotides are TGTGCCAGCAGTGAAACAGGGACAGGCTACACCTTC. This chain uses TRBV9 with TRBJ1-2, with a possible D match to TRBD1 (6 bases). The CDR3 extends over 12 amino acids. The germline V gene encodes CDR1 SGDLS and CDR2 YYNGEE. Trimming cost V 5 bases and J 8 bases, with 13 bases left between them.

The J gene is TRBJ2-3, the V gene TRBV14, with a tentative D call TRBD2 (6 bases). Germline values: CDR1 SGHDN, CDR2 FVKESK. V was clipped by 5 bases and J by 2 bases, with 11 bases between them. The CDR3 is 14 amino acids. Written as DNA, the CDR3 is TGTGCCAGCAGCAACCGGGACTTCACAGATACGCAGTATTTT. Its translation is CASSNRDFTDTQYF. Combining the CDR3 with reference TRBV14 and TRBJ2-3 gives the whole variable domain EAGVTQFPSHSVIEKGQTVTLRCDPISGHDNLYWYRRVMGKEIKFLLHFVKESKQDESGMPNNRFLAERTGGTYSTLKVQPAELEDSGVYFCASSNRDFTDTQYFGPGTRLTVL.

The CDR3: CASSFRTSGMPGELFF. DNA of the CDR3: TGTGCCAGTAGTTTCAGGACTAGCGGGATGCCCGGGGAGCTGTTTTTT. This chain connects TRBV19 to TRBJ2-2; 12 nucleotides agree with TRBD2. Germline V gene data show CDR1 as LNHDA and CDR2 as SQIVND (reference sequence). V lost 5 bases, J lost 6 bases, and 7 bases stayed unmatched. This CDR3 region has 16 residues.